This T cell receptor beta chain was profiled in a study of spatial heterogeneity in lung cancer. This clonotype was counted only a few times. There are 18 residues in the CDR3. Trimming pared 0 bases from V and 1 base from J, leaving 13 bases between. CDR1 and CDR2 from the germline V gene are LGHNA and YSLEER. Time point given: blood at routine non-recurrence follow-up after resection. Whole RNA was taken from tumor, nontumor lung or frozen PBMC; it was then sequenced unsorted. Via MiXCR, TCRdb re-called the 5' RACE reads, giving one row per CDR3 protein. The repertoire has some 120,000 distinct CDR3 sequences, 10% to 15% of them found once; the top ten carry roughly 15%.

This TCR derives from a male donor with early-stage non-small cell lung cancer. The chain combines TRBV4-3 with TRBJ2-6, with a possible D match to TRBD1 (6 bases). The input for sequencing was PBMCs, taken at follow-up. CDR3 loop: CASSQESIQGSGANVLTF. CDR3 DNA sequence: TGCGCCAGCAGCCAAGAATCCATTCAGGGGTCTGGGGCCAACGTCCTGACTTTC.